Presented here are 18 T cell receptor beta chains from one specimen sequenced in a study of T-cell reconstitution after alpha-beta-depleted transplantation in children. Library preparation (for TCRbeta) was performed with unique molecular identifiers. Each CDR3 protein is one row after TCRdb ran MiXCR on the PCR reads. The data contain over 550,000 distinct CDR3 sequences, roughly 10% of them singletons. Sequenced material: PBMCs from the stem cell graft donor, taken from the stem cell graft. The source is a human donor who donated a stem cell graft to a child with acute myeloid leukemia.

A remark on this clonotype: Its ends do not fully match the called genes, so a read error is possible. The chain is built from TRBV7-2 and TRBJ2-1; 8 positions agree with TRBD2. CDR1 and CDR2 from the germline V gene are SGHTA and FQGNSA. This CDR3 contains 13 residues. The CDR3 DNA follows: TGTGCCAGCAGCTTAGGTCGGGAGGGCCTTACAGTCTTC. Its protein product is CASSLGREGLTVF.

This clonotype was detected only once. The chain couples TRBV28 to TRBJ2-1; D is possibly TRBD2 (5 bases). The germline CDR1 and CDR2 sequences are MDHEN and SYDVKM. The CDR3 extends over 14 amino acids. Trimming left V 8 bases short and J 0 bases short, with 11 bases between. CDR3 region: CASETTRSYNEQFF. The CDR3 nucleotides read TGTGCCAGCGAGACTACCCGCTCCTACAATGAGCAGTTCTTC. Full variable domain (remainder filled in from reference TRBV28 and TRBJ2-1): DVKVTQSSRYLVKRTGEKVFLECVQDMDHENMFWYRQDPGLGLRLIYFSYDVKMKEKGDIPEGYSVSREKKERFSLILESASTNQTSMYLCASETTRSYNEQFFGPGTRLTVL.

This clonotype was seen many times. CDR3 nucleotide sequence: TGTGCCAGCAGTTTATCGGGTCTGGGAACCGGGGAGCTGTTTTTT. The encoded protein is CASSLSGLGTGELFF. The gene calls are TRBV27 and TRBJ2-2; unclear D gene. V was cut by 0 bases and J by 5 bases, with 10 bases left in between. CDR1 and CDR2 from the germline V gene are MNHEY and SMNVEV (reference sequence). CDR3 length: 15 residues.

There are many counts of this clonotype. This chain uses TRBV18 with TRBJ2-1; the D is unclear. In germline, CDR1 is KGHSH, CDR2 LQKENI. This CDR3 contains 11 residues. Trimming took off 8 bases at V and 8 bases at J, with 10 bases between the two ends. The CDR3 loop is CASSPLDEQFF. CDR3 nucleotide sequence: TGTGCCAGCAGTCCCTTGGATGAGCAGTTCTTC.

The chain recombines TRBV27 with TRBJ2-6, with D possibly TRBD2 on 6 matching bases. V lost 6 bases, J lost 2 bases, and 11 bases lay in between. This CDR3 comprises 15 residues. Germline V gene lookup returns CDR1 MNHEY and CDR2 SMNVEV (reference sequence). CDR3 in DNA: TGTGCCAGCAGGGCGGGGCAAGCTGGGGCCAACGTCCTGACTTTC. Amino acid sequence: CASRAGQAGANVLTF. Based on the CDR3 plus reference TRBV27 and TRBJ2-6, the full variable domain is EAQVTQNPRYLITVTGKKLTVTCSQNMNHEYMSWYRQDPGLGLRQIYYSMNVEVTDKGDVPEGYKVSRKEKRNFPLILESPSPNQTSLYFCASRAGQAGANVLTFGAGSRLTVL.

This clonotype has a count of ten or more. The chain carries TRBV12-3 or TRBV12-4 and TRBJ2-3, with 10 nucleotides matching TRBD2. The CDR3 has 14 residues. V was clipped by 6 bases and J by 3 bases; unmatched bases: 3. CDR3 sequence: CASSIAGGTDTQYF. CDR3 nucleotide sequence: TGTGCCAGCAGCATAGCGGGAGGAACAGATACGCAGTATTTT.

This clonotype has only a few counts. V gene TRBV11-2 combines with J gene TRBJ2-2; D gene uncertain. The CDR3 loop spans 14 amino acids. Germline CDR1 SGHAT, CDR2 FQNNGV. Trimming pared 7 bases from V and 4 bases from J, leaving 13 bases between. The CDR3 reads CASNLITTTGELFF. The CDR3 coding sequence is TGTGCCAGCAACCTCATCACCACCACCGGGGAGCTGTTTTTT.

The chain uses TRBV6-2 or TRBV6-3 and TRBJ1-2; D call uncertain. In germline, CDR1 is MNHEY, CDR2 SVGEGT. The CDR3 has 14 residues. Trimming shortened V by 2 bases and J by 4 bases, and 11 bases separated the two germline ends. The CDR3 DNA follows: TGTGCCAGCAGTTACCCCCTTGGCTTCTATGGCTACACCTTC. Translating gives CASSYPLGFYGYTF.

The gene calls are TRBV7-3 and TRBJ2-5, with D perhaps TRBD2 (5 bases). This CDR3 has 13 amino acids. Germline CDR1 is SGHTA and CDR2 is FQGTGA. Trimming cost V 2 bases and J 7 bases, with 11 bases left between them. The CDR3 reads CASSLGGTGTQYF. In DNA form, the CDR3 reads TGTGCCAGCAGCTTAGGAGGAACGGGGACCCAGTACTTC.

This clonotype was observed at least ten times. The rearrangement joins TRBV28 to TRBJ2-1; 7 nucleotides match TRBD2. Trimming at V came to 6 bases and at J to 10 bases, leaving 9 bases not matched to a gene. This CDR3 region has 13 residues. The germline V gene encodes CDR1 MDHEN and CDR2 SYDVKM. CDR3 DNA: TGTGCCAGCAGGACGACTAGCCTCTGGGAGCAGTTCTTC. It is translated as CASRTTSLWEQFF.

This clonotype was detected only a few times. The rearrangement joins TRBV5-6 to TRBJ1-2; 7 nucleotides agree with TRBD1. The CDR3 covers 13 residues. Germline V gene sequence: CDR1 SGHDT, CDR2 YYEEEE. After removal of 2 bases from V and 6 bases from J, the junction contained 4 bases not matched to a gene. Here the CDR3 reads CASSFGQVDGYTF. Written as DNA, the CDR3 is TGTGCCAGCAGCTTCGGACAGGTAGATGGCTACACCTTC. Filled out from reference TRBV5-6 and TRBJ1-2, the complete variable domain reads DAGVTQSPTHLIKTRGQQVTLRCSPKSGHDTVSWYQQALGQGPQFIFQYYEEEERQRGNFPDRFSGHQFPNYSSELNVNALLLGDSALYLCASSFGQVDGYTFGSGTRLTVV.

This clonotype showed up many times. The rearrangement links TRBV29-1 to TRBJ2-5; D remains unclear. Trimming took off 5 bases at V and 3 bases at J, with 10 bases between the two ends. Germline V lookup: CDR1 SQVTM, CDR2 ANQGSEA. CDR3 length: 12 residues. The CDR3 DNA follows: TGCAGCGTTAGGAGTGGTGAAGAGACCCAGTACTTC. Translation: CSVRSGEETQYF.

This clonotype has at least ten counts. The chain uses TRBV12-3 or TRBV12-4 and TRBJ2-7; the D is unclear. Trimming took 6 bases from V and 6 from J, leaving 9 bases between them. This CDR3 is built from 11 residues. CDR3 amino acids: CASRPNCEQYF. The CDR3 DNA is TGTGCCAGCAGACCTAACTGCGAGCAGTACTTC.

This sequence joins TRBV7-9 and TRBJ2-7; D perhaps matches TRBD2 (6 bases). Germline V lookup: CDR1 SEHNR, CDR2 FQNEAQ (reference sequence). Trimming removed 5 bases at V and 3 bases at J, with 11 bases between. This CDR3 has 13 amino acids. CDR3 in DNA: TGTGCCAGCAGCCGGGGGAGCCGCTACGAGCAGTACTTC. Translation gives CASSRGSRYEQYF.

This clonotype was seen many times. The CDR3 region has the DNA TGCAGCGGTCGAGCAGGTCAAGAGACCCAGTACTTC. Translation gives CSGRAGQETQYF. The chain carries TRBV29-1 and TRBJ2-5; no firm D call. CDR1 is SQVTM and CDR2 is ANQGSEA in the germline V gene. The V end lost 7 bases, the J end lost 2 bases, and 11 bases lay between the germline ends. CDR3 length equals 12 residues.

In its sample, this clonotype was seen a few times. The V call is TRBV6-5, the J call TRBJ2-1; D is possibly TRBD2 (6 bases). The CDR3 sequence is 16 residues long. CDR1 is MNHEY, CDR2 SVGAGI, per germline. V lost 3 bases, J lost 0 bases, and 12 bases lay in between. For the CDR3, the DNA is TGTGCCAGCAGTTATCGACGCGGGACCTCCTACAATGAGCAGTTCTTC. It codes for CASSYRRGTSYNEQFF.

The J gene is TRBJ2-1, the V gene TRBV29-1, with D unresolved. V was shortened by 8 bases and J by 4 bases, with 18 bases between the two germline ends. Per the germline V gene, CDR1 is SQVTM and CDR2 is ANQGSEA. The CDR3 is 14 amino acids. In DNA, the CDR3 is TGCAGCTCTGAAACCGGGCTCCCTTACAATGAGCAGTTCTTC. Translated: CSSETGLPYNEQFF.

This clonotype was seen at least ten times. The V gene is TRBV29-1, the J gene TRBJ1-3, with 7 bases identical to TRBD1. Germline V lookup: CDR1 SQVTM, CDR2 ANQGSEA. Trimming cost V 7 bases and J 0 bases; bases outside gene matches: 9. CDR3 length: 15 residues. The CDR3 DNA is TGCAGCGCCGGGACTGGGGACAGCTCTGGAAACACCATATATTTT. This sequence encodes CSAGTGDSSGNTIYF.